The present T cell receptor (beta chain) was sequenced within a study of blood T cells in healthy people across ages. Study-wide results and limits: The long-lived group displayed more naive CD4+ cells, plus higher diversity, than the aged donors did.

Trimming stripped 3 bases from V and 6 bases from J, with 12 bases between. The CDR3 runs to 14 residues. Germline assignment: CDR1 SGHTA and CDR2 FQGNSA. Concerning this clonotype: What it binds is not known.

Total RNA extracted from each sample amounted to at least 6 micrograms. With a J-beta primer mix and a sample-barcoded 5' primer, a second PCR ran roughly 7 to 11 cycles. Any given sample supplied a minimum of 2.5 million CDR3-containing paired-end reads. TCRdb independently ran MiXCR on the 5' RACE reads; one entry per CDR3 protein. This sample has approximately 730,000 distinct CDR3 sequences, with 53% found just once. The receptor was isolated from an elderly man in good health. The chain has TRBV7-2 and TRBJ1-5; no firm D call. Sequenced: blood. This CDR3 reads CASSLHGVGQPQHF. The CDR3 nucleotides read TGTGCCAGCAGCTTGCATGGGGTCGGTCAGCCCCAGCATTTT.